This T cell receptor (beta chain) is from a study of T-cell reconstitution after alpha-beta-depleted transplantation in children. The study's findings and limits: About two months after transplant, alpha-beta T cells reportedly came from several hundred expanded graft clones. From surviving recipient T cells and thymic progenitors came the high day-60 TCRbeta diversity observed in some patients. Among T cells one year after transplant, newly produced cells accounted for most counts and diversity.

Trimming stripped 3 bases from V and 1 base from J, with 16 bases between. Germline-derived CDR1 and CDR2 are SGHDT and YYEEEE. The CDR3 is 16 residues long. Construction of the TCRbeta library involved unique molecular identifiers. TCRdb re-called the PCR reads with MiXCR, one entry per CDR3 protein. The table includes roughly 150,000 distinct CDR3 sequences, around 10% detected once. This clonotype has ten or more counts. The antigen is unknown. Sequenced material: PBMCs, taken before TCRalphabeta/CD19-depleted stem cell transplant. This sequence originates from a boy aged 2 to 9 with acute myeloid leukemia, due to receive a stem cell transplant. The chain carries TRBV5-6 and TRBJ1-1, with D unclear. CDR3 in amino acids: CASSSGEFGTNTEAFF. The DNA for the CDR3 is TGTGCCAGCAGCTCCGGGGAGTTCGGAACGAACACTGAAGCTTTCTTT.